The 25 T cell receptor beta chains reported below all come from one sample, sequenced in a study of shared clonotypes between healthy human individuals. Terminally differentiated effector memory CD45RA+ cells were excluded by CCR7 positive selection of CD45RO-negative cells. Clones were sequenced by immunoSEQ multiplex PCR, and TCRdb holds only the in-frame ones, with some missing. The sample has 2 million or so clones; approximately 95% are singletons. Sequenced sample: naive CD8+ T cells sorted from blood. The receptors originated from a man younger than 35 in good health.

The chain couples TRBV29-1 to TRBJ2-5; 13 bases align to TRBD2. CDR1 and CDR2 (germline): SQVTM, ANQGSEA. V dropped 6 bases and J dropped 5; count of bases not matched to a gene: 15. The CDR3 totals 17 residues. CDR3 coding DNA: TGCAGCGTCCAACTAGCGGGAGGGCCGTGGGGAGGGGAGACCCAGTACTTC. This sequence encodes CSVQLAGGPWGGETQYF. Full variable domain (rest looked up from reference TRBV29-1 and TRBJ2-5): SAVISQKPSRDICQRGTSLTIQCQVDSQVTMMFWYRQQPGQSLTLIATANQGSEATYESGFVIDKFPISRPNLTFSTLTVSNMSPEDSSIYLCSVQLAGGPWGGETQYFGPGTRLLVL.

The gene calls are TRBV27 and TRBJ2-1; D gene uncertain. CDR1 and CDR2 from the germline V gene are MNHEY and SMNVEV (reference sequence). Trimming removed 6 bases from V and 10 bases from J, with 13 bases in between. The CDR3 sequence is 12 residues long. CDR3 in DNA: TGTGCCAGCAGCCCTGACGGACCCGAGCAGTTCTTC. It encodes CASSPDGPEQFF.

V usage is TRBV6-5 and J usage is TRBJ2-3, with TRBD2 matching over 8 bases. Germline V gene lookup returns CDR1 MNHEY and CDR2 SVGAGI. The CDR3 length is 16 residues. The trim removed 0 bases at V and 3 bases at J, leaving 5 bases unmatched. The CDR3 protein is CASSYSRGRSTDTQYF. The CDR3, as DNA: TGTGCCAGCAGTTACTCGCGCGGGAGGTCGACAGATACGCAGTATTTT.

The CDR3 DNA follows: TGTGCCAGCAGTTACTCGGGGGCTTCACCCCTCCACTTT. It translates to CASSYSGASPLHF. The V and J genes are TRBV6-5 and TRBJ1-6; D is possibly TRBD1 (6 bases). The CDR3 totals 13 residues. Germline V CDR1 and CDR2: MNHEY, SVGAGI. V gave up 0 bases and J gave up 9 bases, with 6 bases separating them.

The chain recombines TRBV9 with TRBJ2-5; a possible D gene is TRBD1 (5 bases). From germline, CDR1 is SGDLS and CDR2 YYNGEE. There are 12 residues in the CDR3. Trimming pared 4 bases from V and 3 bases from J, leaving 7 bases between. CDR3 protein: CASSQGEETQYF. The CDR3 bases are TGTGCCAGCAGCCAGGGTGAAGAGACCCAGTACTTC.

The chain couples TRBV5-6 to TRBJ2-7; 13 bases line up with TRBD2. J lost 5 bases, V lost 4 bases, and 3 bases had no gene match. The CDR3 spans 14 residues. The germline V gene has CDR1 SGHDT and CDR2 YYEEEE. The CDR3 sequence: CASSPGLAGNEQYF. DNA of the CDR3: TGTGCCAGCAGCCCGGGACTAGCGGGAAACGAGCAGTACTTC.

J is TRBJ1-6 and V is TRBV12-5, with 12 nucleotides matching TRBD1. The ends lost 7 bases at V and 10 bases at J; junction bases unmatched: 5. The CDR3 is made up of 14 amino acids. The V gene's germline CDR1 is LGHNT and CDR2 FRNRAP. The CDR3 loop reads CASASGTGGSPLHF. CDR3 nucleotides: TGTGCTAGTGCATCGGGGACAGGGGGCTCACCCCTCCACTTT.

The chain combines TRBV9 with TRBJ1-3, with D perhaps matching TRBD1 (6 bases). Germline V gene data show CDR1 as SGDLS and CDR2 as YYNGEE. V lost 4 bases, J lost 0 bases, and 11 bases lay in between. There are 15 residues in the CDR3. The CDR3 nucleotides are TGTGCCAGCAGCCCGAGGACAGTCTCTGGAAACACCATATATTTT. Its protein is CASSPRTVSGNTIYF.

The chain is built from TRBV7-8 and TRBJ2-1; D is ambiguous. The CDR3 spans 13 residues. Germline values: CDR1 SGHVS, CDR2 FQNEAQ. V shed 1 base and J shed 6 bases, with 7 bases lying between them. The CDR3 loop is CASSLVSANEQFF. The CDR3 DNA reads TGTGCCAGCAGCTTAGTTTCCGCCAATGAGCAGTTCTTC.

The chain combines TRBV5-4 with TRBJ1-1, with TRBD1 identical over 11 bases. The CDR3 loop spans 15 amino acids. Losses at the gene ends were 4 bases for V and 3 bases for J; bases not matched to a gene: 5. Germline loops: CDR1 SGHNT, CDR2 YYREEE (reference sequence). CDR3: CASSIRDRGDTEAFF. The CDR3 DNA follows: TGTGCCAGCAGCATTAGGGACAGGGGGGACACTGAAGCTTTCTTT.

The rearrangement uses TRBV2 and TRBJ2-7, with D uncertain. Germline values: CDR1 SNHLY, CDR2 FYNNEI. This CDR3 has 13 amino acids. V lost 9 bases and J 2 bases, leaving 14 bases between the germline ends. CDR3 DNA sequence: TGTGCCAGTTGCCGGACGGACCCCTACGAGCAGTACTTC. Translation: CASCRTDPYEQYF.

The gene calls are TRBV6-6 and TRBJ2-7; D remains unclear. V was trimmed by 6 bases and J by 3 bases, leaving 15 bases between them. The CDR3 consists of 14 residues. Germline V gene data show CDR1 as MNHNY and CDR2 as SVGAGI (reference sequence). This CDR3 is CASSPRTTLYEQYF. The CDR3 region has the DNA TGTGCCAGCAGCCCCCGGACGACCCTCTACGAGCAGTACTTC.

The chain is built from TRBV19 and TRBJ2-7, with 7 bases fitting TRBD2. The CDR3 consists of 14 residues. Germline trimming cut 5 bases from V and 3 bases from J; bases unmatched to any gene: 7. Germline CDR1 is LNHDA and CDR2 is SQIVND (reference sequence). The CDR3 nucleotides read TGTGCCAGTAGTCGAGGACTAGATTTCTACGAGCAGTACTTC. Translation gives CASSRGLDFYEQYF.

V is TRBV12-5 and J is TRBJ1-6; TRBD1 aligns across 8 bases. The germline V gene has CDR1 LGHNT and CDR2 FRNRAP. The CDR3 runs 16 residues. Losses at the gene ends were 6 bases for V and 8 bases for J; bases not matched to a gene: 12. The CDR3 protein is CASGDSSTGEHSPLHF. The DNA of the CDR3 is TGTGCTAGTGGGGACTCATCGACAGGGGAGCATTCACCCCTCCACTTT.

This clone was picked up one time. The V and J genes are TRBV7-8 and TRBJ2-3; D might be TRBD1 (6 bases). The V end lost 8 bases, the J end lost 3 bases, and 15 bases lay between the germline ends. The germline V gene has CDR1 SGHVS and CDR2 FQNEAQ. The CDR3 has 14 amino acids. The CDR3 bases are TGTGCCAGCGGAAACAGGGAATATACAGATACGCAGTATTTT. Its protein product is CASGNREYTDTQYF.

CDR3 DNA: TGTGCCTGGAGCTCAGACAGAACCTACGAGCAGTACTTC. Translated, it gives CAWSSDRTYEQYF. This chain links TRBV30 with TRBJ2-7, with a tentative D call TRBD1 (5 bases). V lost 3 bases, J lost 2 bases, and 11 bases lay in between. CDR1 is GTSNPN and CDR2 is SVGIG in the germline V gene (reference sequence). This CDR3 comprises 13 residues.

This sequence joins TRBV6-5 and TRBJ1-1, with D maybe TRBD1 (6 bases). Germline assignment: CDR1 MNHEY and CDR2 SVGAGI. This CDR3 region has 12 residues. Deletions cut 8 bases from V and 5 bases from J, with 12 bases between. CDR3 amino acids: CASGFQGTEAFF. The DNA of the CDR3 is TGTGCCAGCGGGTTTCAGGGGACTGAAGCTTTCTTT.

The chain couples TRBV13 to TRBJ1-2; 8 bases are shared with TRBD1. J lost 4 bases, V lost 3 bases, and 4 bases had no gene match. The germline gives CDR1 PRHDT, CDR2 FYEKMQ (reference sequence). CDR3 length: 14 residues. The CDR3 spells CASSLTGAGYGYTF. The CDR3 DNA is TGTGCCAGCAGCTTGACAGGGGCCGGCTATGGCTACACCTTC.

The rearrangement links TRBV18 to TRBJ2-1; a possible D gene is TRBD2 (6 bases). Trimming took 0 bases from V and 15 from J, leaving 18 bases between them. Germline CDR1 reads KGHSH; CDR2 reads LQKENI. The CDR3 runs to 14 residues. As DNA, the CDR3 is TGTGCCAGCTCACCACCCTCGAGTTCGGGAGTTCCGTTCTTC. The encoded protein is CASSPPSSSGVPFF. Combining the CDR3 with reference TRBV18 and TRBJ2-1 gives the whole variable domain NAGVMQNPRHLVRRRGQEARLRCSPMKGHSHVYWYRQLPEEGLKFMVYLQKENIIDESGMPKERFSAEFPKEGPSILRIQQVVRGDSAAYFCASSPPSSSGVPFFGPGTRLTVL.

This chain uses TRBV29-1 with TRBJ1-4; D is uncertain. This CDR3 comprises 13 residues. V lost 4 bases and J 7 bases, leaving 13 bases between the germline ends. CDR1 and CDR2 (germline): SQVTM, ANQGSEA. The CDR3 coding sequence is TGCAGCGTTGTCTGGGGTGAAGGTGAAAAACTGTTTTTT. Protein sequence: CSVVWGEGEKLFF.

The chain uses TRBV9 and TRBJ2-7; tentatively, D is TRBD2 (5 bases). V was shortened by 4 bases and J by 6 bases, with 20 bases between the two germline ends. The CDR3 covers 15 residues. CDR1 is SGDLS and CDR2 is YYNGEE in the germline V gene. The CDR3: CASSPRVDLLSEQYF. The CDR3 region has the DNA TGTGCCAGCAGCCCGCGGGTGGACCTTTTGTCCGAGCAGTACTTC.

This chain joins TRBV27 and TRBJ2-7; 10 bases line up with TRBD1. This CDR3 contains 13 residues. The J segment lost 3 bases and the V segment lost 9 bases, leaving 5 bases of the junction unmatched. From germline, CDR1 is MNHEY and CDR2 SMNVEV (reference sequence). In nucleotides, the CDR3 is TGTGCCAGTAGGGGGACAGGGGTCTACGAGCAGTACTTC. This codes for CASRGTGVYEQYF.

V is TRBV19 and J is TRBJ1-2; D not resolved. The germline V gene has CDR1 LNHDA and CDR2 SQIVND (reference sequence). The CDR3 covers 13 residues. V lost 7 bases to trimming and J lost 8 bases, with 17 bases between them. CDR3 DNA: TGTGCCAGTATCGAGGGAAATGCTCGAGGCTACACCTTC. As protein: CASIEGNARGYTF.

The CDR3 sequence is CASRQDDEKLFF. CDR3 DNA sequence: TGCGCCAGCAGGCAGGACGATGAAAAACTGTTTTTT. The chain combines TRBV5-1 with TRBJ1-4; D remains ambiguous. Trimming took off 5 bases at V and 6 bases at J, with 8 bases between the two ends. CDR3 size: 12 residues. CDR1 and CDR2 (germline): SGHRS, YFSETQ.

The chain employs TRBV30 and TRBJ1-1, with 9 bases that match TRBD1. Germline V gives CDR1 GTSNPN, CDR2 SVGIG (reference sequence). V lost 3 bases, J lost 4 bases, and 9 bases stayed unmatched. The length of the CDR3 is 15 residues. The CDR3 DNA is TGTGCCTGGAGCCGAGGGACAGGGTCAACCACTGAAGCTTTCTTT. It is translated as CAWSRGTGSTTEAFF.